This TCR beta chain was captured by sequencing in a study of T cell responses to AZD1222 COVID-19 vaccine. The study, taken as a whole, reports: Only a handful of AZD1222 recipients tested seropositive at baseline. Targeting of unmutated variant regions was reportedly seen in nearly half of spike-specific TCRs.

As concerns this clone: Antigen specificity is unknown.

Here immunoSEQ multiplex PCR was the method, and the copy in TCRdb shows in-frame clones only, minus some. The repertoire has about 110,000 clones, about 88% of them found once; the top ten carry 1.6%. Sequenced here: peripheral blood, sampled on day 0 of AZD1222 vaccination. This clonotype originated in an adult in good health.

Here the CDR3 reads CASSFRQGGAYEQYF. As DNA, the CDR3 is TGCGCCAGCAGCTTTAGACAGGGGGGAGCCTACGAGCAGTACTTC. The chain uses TRBV5-1 and TRBJ2-7, with 9 nucleotides matching TRBD1. The CDR3 has 15 residues. Trimming took 2 bases from V and 2 from J; bases not matched to a gene: 5. Germline assignment: CDR1 SGHRS and CDR2 YFSETQ.